A selection of T cell receptor beta chains follows, all from one sample in a study of control samples from healthy donors and cancer patients. Only in-frame clones appear in the TCRdb table, and some are missing; sequencing was by immunoSEQ multiplex PCR. In the table there are about 100,000 clones, about 90% of which are singletons. The material sequenced was blood. The receptors originated from a woman aged 50 to 60 in good health. Both conserved end residues are part of each CDR3. A D gene is named only where the DNA matches it firmly. Size tells how often a clone was seen (once, few, many) or the class of an expanded clone, and some rows leave it out.

d_gene	v_gene	abundance	j_gene	CDR3nt	CDR3aa
NA	TRBV9	NA	TRBJ2-3	TGTGCCAGCAGCGTTTTGCTCCGACCTAGCACAGATACGCAGTATTTT	CASSVLLRPSTDTQYF
TRBD2	TRBV9	NA	TRBJ2-3	TGTGCCAGCAGCGTAGCTCCTCTACTAGCGGGAGGAACAGATACGCAGTATTTT	CASSVAPLLAGGTDTQYF
NA	TRBV21-1	NA	TRBJ1-5	TGTGCCAGCAGCAAACCGCCTAGGGGCAATCAGCCCCAGCATTTT	CASSKPPRGNQPQHF
TRBD2	TRBV2	NA	TRBJ2-2	TGTGCCAGCAGGCTAGCGGGGAACACCGGGGAGCTGTTTTTT	CASRLAGNTGELFF
NA	TRBV25-1	NA	TRBJ1-4	TGTGCCAGCAGTGTCTTAAGTCCTAGCCTAGAAGAAAAACTGTTTTTT	CASSVLSPSLEEKLFF
NA	TRBV2	NA	TRBJ1-5	TGTGCCAGCAGCAAAGAGGATGTAACTATTCAGCCCCAGCATTTT	CASSKEDVTIQPQHF
TRBD1	TRBV6-5	NA	TRBJ1-2	TGTGCCAGTACAGGGGACGTCCTCTATGGCTACACCTTC	CASTGDVLYGYTF
NA	TRBV19	NA	TRBJ1-2	TGTGCCAGTAGTAGGTACAGGGACTATGGCTACACCTTC	CASSRYRDYGYTF
NA	TRBV7-2	NA	TRBJ2-3	TGTGCCAGCAGCCCGGGCCTGGGGTTAGATACGCAGTATTTT	CASSPGLGLDTQYF
NA	TRBV27	few	TRBJ2-1	TGTGCCAGCAGCGACTTTCGGCACGAAGGTGAGCAGTTCTTC	CASSDFRHEGEQFF
NA	TRBV13	NA	TRBJ2-2	TGTGCCAGCAGCGAGGATGCCGGGGCGAGGGGCGGGGAGCTGTTTTTT	CASSEDAGARGGELFF
NA	TRBV3-1/TRBV3-2	NA	TRBJ1-6	TGTGCCAGCAGCCAAGCGAATCAGCGGAGAGGGGGGCCCCTCCACTTT	CASSQANQRRGGPLHF